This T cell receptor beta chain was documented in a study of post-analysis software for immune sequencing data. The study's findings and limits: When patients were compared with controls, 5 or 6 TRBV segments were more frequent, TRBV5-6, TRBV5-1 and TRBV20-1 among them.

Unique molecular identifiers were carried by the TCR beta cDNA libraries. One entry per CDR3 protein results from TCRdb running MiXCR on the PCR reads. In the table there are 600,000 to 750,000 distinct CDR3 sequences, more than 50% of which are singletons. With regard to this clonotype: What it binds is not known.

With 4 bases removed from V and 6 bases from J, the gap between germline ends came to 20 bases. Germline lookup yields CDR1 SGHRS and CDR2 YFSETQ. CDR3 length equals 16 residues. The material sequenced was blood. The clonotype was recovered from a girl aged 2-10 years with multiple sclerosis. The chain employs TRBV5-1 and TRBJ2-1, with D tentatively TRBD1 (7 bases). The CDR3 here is CASSPTRNRGGNEQFF. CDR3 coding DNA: TGCGCCAGCAGCCCTACCCGAAACAGGGGAGGCAATGAGCAGTTCTTC.